This T cell receptor beta chain was sequenced during a study of CXCR3-negative and CXCR3-positive naive CD8 T cells. All TRB cDNA libraries came from 5' RACE performed with UMI labels. Reanalyzing the 5' RACE reads, TCRdb keeps one entry per CDR3 protein, without DNA. This sample's clone table lists about 90,000 distinct CDR3 sequences. Study-wide results and limits: In CXCR3-positive naive cells, the TRB CDR3s were more hydrophobic than in CXCR3-negative naive cells.

A note on this clonotype: Antigen: not known.

CD45RO-CCR7+CD27+CD95- expression identified naive CD8+ T cells. This CDR3 has 15 residues. Germline V gives CDR1 SEHNR, CDR2 FQNEAQ (reference sequence). Input material: naive CXCR3- CD8+ T cells from blood. The subset here: CD45RO-CCR7+CD27+CD95- naive CD8+ T cells lacking CXCR3 (TNR3-). The clonotype comes from a human donor in good health. Some clones in this sample may be carry-over from other donors' samples. This sequence joins TRBV7-9 and TRBJ2-3. The CDR3 loop is CASSLVASVTDTQYF.